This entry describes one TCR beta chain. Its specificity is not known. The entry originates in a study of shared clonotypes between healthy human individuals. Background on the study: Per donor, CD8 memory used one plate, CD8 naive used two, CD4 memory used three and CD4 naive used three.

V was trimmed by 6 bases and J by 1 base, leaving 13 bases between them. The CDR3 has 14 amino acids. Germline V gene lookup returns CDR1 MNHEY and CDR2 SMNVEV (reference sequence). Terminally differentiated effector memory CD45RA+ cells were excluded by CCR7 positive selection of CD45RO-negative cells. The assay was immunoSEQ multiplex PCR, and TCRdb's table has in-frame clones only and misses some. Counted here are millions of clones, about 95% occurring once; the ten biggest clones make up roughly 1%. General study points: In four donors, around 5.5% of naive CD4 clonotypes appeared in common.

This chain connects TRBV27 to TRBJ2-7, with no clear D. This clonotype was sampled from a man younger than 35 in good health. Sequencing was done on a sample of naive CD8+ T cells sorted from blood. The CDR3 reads CASREDPASYEQYF. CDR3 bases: TGTGCCAGCAGGGAAGACCCGGCATCCTACGAGCAGTACTTC.